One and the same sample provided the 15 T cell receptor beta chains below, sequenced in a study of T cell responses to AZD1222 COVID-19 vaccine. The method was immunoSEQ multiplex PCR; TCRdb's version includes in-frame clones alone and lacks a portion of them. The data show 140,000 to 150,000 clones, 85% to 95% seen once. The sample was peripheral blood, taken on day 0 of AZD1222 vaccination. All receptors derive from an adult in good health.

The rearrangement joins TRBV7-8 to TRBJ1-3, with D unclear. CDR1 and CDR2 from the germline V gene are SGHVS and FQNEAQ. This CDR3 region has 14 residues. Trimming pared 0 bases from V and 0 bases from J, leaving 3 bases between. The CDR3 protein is CASSLAISGNTIYF. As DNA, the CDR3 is TGTGCCAGCAGCTTAGCTATCTCTGGAAACACCATATATTTT.

CDR3 in DNA: TGCACCAGCAGCCAAGGACGGCCTGTGTTTTTT. It translates to CTSSQGRPVFF. The gene calls are TRBV1 and TRBJ1-4. TRBV1 constitutes a pseudogene. The CDR3 is 11 amino acids.

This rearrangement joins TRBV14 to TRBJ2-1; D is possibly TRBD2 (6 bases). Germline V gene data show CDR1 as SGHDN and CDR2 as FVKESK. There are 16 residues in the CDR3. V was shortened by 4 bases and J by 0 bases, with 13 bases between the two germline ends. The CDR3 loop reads CASSPVADPSYNEQFF. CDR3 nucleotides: TGTGCCAGCAGCCCCGTAGCGGACCCCTCCTACAATGAGCAGTTCTTC.

The CDR3 is CASSSQGGRGPYNEQFF. Here the CDR3 DNA reads TGTGCCAGCAGCTCCCAAGGGGGTAGAGGCCCCTACAATGAGCAGTTCTTC. V gene TRBV5-4 combines with J gene TRBJ2-1, with D tentatively TRBD1 (6 bases). CDR3 length equals 17 residues. Germline V gene data show CDR1 as SGHNT and CDR2 as YYREEE (reference sequence). The V end was cut by 3 bases, the J end by 2 bases, with 18 bases between.

The CDR3 loop reads CASSYSLGTDTQYF. The DNA of the CDR3 is TGTGCCAGCAGTTACTCCCTCGGCACAGATACGCAGTATTTT. The rearrangement uses TRBV6-5 and TRBJ2-3; D gene uncertain. The CDR3 runs 14 residues. Germline V gene data show CDR1 as MNHEY and CDR2 as SVGAGI. Trimming took off 0 bases at V and 1 base at J, with 5 bases between the two ends.

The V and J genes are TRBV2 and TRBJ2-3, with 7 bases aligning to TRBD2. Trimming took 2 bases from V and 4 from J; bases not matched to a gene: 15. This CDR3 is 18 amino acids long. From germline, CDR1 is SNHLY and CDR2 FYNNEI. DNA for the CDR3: TGTGCCAGCAGTGAAAACGGGGACGGGAGCGGGATGGCAGATACGCAGTATTTT. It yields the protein CASSENGDGSGMADTQYF.

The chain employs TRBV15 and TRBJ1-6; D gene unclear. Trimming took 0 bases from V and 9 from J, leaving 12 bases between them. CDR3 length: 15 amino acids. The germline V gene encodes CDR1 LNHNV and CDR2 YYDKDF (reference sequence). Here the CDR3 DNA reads TGTGCCACCAGCAGAGATTTGGGAGGGCTTTCACCCCTCCACTTT. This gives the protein CATSRDLGGLSPLHF.

The chain's CDR3 is CASSPQGATWGYTF. In nucleotides, the CDR3 is TGTGCCAGCAGCCCTCAAGGGGCCACATGGGGCTACACCTTC. The chain has TRBV7-9 and TRBJ1-2, with D tentatively TRBD1 (5 bases). The CDR3 covers 14 residues. Germline V gene lookup returns CDR1 SEHNR and CDR2 FQNEAQ (reference sequence). V lost 5 bases to trimming and J lost 8 bases, with 18 bases between them.

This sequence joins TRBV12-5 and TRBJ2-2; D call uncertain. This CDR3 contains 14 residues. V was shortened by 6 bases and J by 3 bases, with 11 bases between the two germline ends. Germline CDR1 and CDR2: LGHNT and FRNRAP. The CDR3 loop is CASGRSTDTGELFF. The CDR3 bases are TGTGCTAGTGGCCGATCGACGGACACCGGGGAGCTGTTTTTT.

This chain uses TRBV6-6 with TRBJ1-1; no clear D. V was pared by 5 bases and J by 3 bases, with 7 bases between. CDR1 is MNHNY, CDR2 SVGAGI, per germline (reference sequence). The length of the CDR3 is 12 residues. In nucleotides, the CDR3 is TGTGCCAGCAGTACCGATCACACTGAAGCTTTCTTT. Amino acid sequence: CASSTDHTEAFF.

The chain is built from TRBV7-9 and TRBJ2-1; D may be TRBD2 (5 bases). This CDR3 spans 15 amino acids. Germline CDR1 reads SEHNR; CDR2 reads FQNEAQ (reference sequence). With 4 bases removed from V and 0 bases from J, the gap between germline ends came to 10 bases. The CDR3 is CASSSQRSSYNEQFF. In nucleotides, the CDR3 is TGTGCCAGCAGCTCGCAGCGGAGCTCCTACAATGAGCAGTTCTTC.

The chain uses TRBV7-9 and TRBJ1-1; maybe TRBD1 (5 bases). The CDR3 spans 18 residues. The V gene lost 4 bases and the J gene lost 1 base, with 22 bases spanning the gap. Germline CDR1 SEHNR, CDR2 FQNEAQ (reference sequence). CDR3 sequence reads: CASSSIGTPGEKNTEAFF. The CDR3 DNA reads TGTGCCAGCAGCTCAATCGGGACTCCAGGCGAGAAGAACACTGAAGCTTTCTTT.

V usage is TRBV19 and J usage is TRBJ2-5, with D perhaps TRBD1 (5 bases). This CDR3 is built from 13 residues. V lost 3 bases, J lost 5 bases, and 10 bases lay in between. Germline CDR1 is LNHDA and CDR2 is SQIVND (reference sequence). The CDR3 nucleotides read TGTGCCAGTAGTATCCAGAAGGGGGAGACCCAGTACTTC. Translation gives CASSIQKGETQYF.

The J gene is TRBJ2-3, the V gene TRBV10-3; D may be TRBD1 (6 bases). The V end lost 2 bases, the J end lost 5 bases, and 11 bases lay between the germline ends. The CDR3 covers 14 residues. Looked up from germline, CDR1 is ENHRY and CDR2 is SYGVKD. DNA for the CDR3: TGTGCCATCAGTGAGACAGAAGGGGGAGATACGCAGTATTTT. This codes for CAISETEGGDTQYF.

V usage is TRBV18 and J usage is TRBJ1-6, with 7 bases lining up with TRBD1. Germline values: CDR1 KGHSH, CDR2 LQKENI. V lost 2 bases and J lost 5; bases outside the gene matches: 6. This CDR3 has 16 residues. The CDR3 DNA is TGTGCCAGCTCACCAAACCTGGGACAGAATAATTCACCCCTCCACTTT. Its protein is CASSPNLGQNNSPLHF.